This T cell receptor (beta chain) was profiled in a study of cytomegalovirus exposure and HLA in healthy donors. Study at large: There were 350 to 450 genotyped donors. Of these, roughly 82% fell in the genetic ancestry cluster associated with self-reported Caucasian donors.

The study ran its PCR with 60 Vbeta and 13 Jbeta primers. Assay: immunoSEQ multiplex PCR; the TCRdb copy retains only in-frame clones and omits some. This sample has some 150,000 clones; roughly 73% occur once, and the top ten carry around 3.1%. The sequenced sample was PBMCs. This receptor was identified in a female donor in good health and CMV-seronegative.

The CDR3 protein is CASSFPGTEAFF. Here the CDR3 DNA reads TGTGCCAGCAGCTTCCCTGGGACAGAAGCTTTCTTT. The chain couples TRBV7-3 to TRBJ1-1, with D perhaps matching TRBD1 (6 bases). Germline V gene data show CDR1 as SGHTA and CDR2 as FQGTGA. This CDR3 spans 12 amino acids. Trimming took 3 bases from V and 8 from J, leaving 10 bases between them. The full variable domain, its missing parts supplied by reference TRBV7-3 and TRBJ1-1, is GAGVSQTPSNKVTEKGKYVELRCDPISGHTALYWYRQSLGQGPEFLIYFQGTGAADDSGLPNDRFFAVRPEGSVSTLKIQRTERGDSAVYLCASSFPGTEAFFGQGTRLTVV.